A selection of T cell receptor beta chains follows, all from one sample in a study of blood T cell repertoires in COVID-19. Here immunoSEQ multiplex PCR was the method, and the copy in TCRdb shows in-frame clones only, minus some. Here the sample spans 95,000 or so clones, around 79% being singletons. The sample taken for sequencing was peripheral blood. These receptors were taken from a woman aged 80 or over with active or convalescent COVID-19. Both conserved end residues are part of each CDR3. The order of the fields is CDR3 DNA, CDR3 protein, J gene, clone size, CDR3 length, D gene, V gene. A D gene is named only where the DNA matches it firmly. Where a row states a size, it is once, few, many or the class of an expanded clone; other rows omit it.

CDR3 DNA: TGTGCCAGCAGTTACTTTCCGGGACAGGGGACAGATACGCAGTATTTT
CDR3 protein: CASSYFPGQGTDTQYF
J gene: TRBJ2-3
clone size: .
CDR3 length: 16
D gene: TRBD1
V gene: TRBV6-5

CDR3 DNA: TGTGCCAGCAGGACCTCGGGAGCAGATACGCAGTATTTT
CDR3 protein: CASRTSGADTQYF
J gene: TRBJ2-3
clone size: .
CDR3 length: 13
D gene: .
V gene: TRBV6-6

CDR3 DNA: TGCAGTGCTAGTCGGCTAGCGGGAGACGCAGATACGCAGTATTTT
CDR3 protein: CSASRLAGDADTQYF
J gene: TRBJ2-3
clone size: .
CDR3 length: 15
D gene: TRBD2
V gene: TRBV20-1

CDR3 DNA: TGTGCCAGCAGCTCACAGGGGGCGCCGGGCACTGAAGCTTTCTTT
CDR3 protein: CASSSQGAPGTEAFF
J gene: TRBJ1-1
clone size: .
CDR3 length: 15
D gene: TRBD1
V gene: TRBV5-6

CDR3 DNA: TGTGCCAGCTCCGAGGGCAGGGGGCTCTACGAGCAGTACTTC
CDR3 protein: CASSEGRGLYEQYF
J gene: TRBJ2-7
clone size: .
CDR3 length: 14
D gene: TRBD1
V gene: TRBV18

CDR3 DNA: TGTGCCAGCAGCTTAGCGCAGGCAGGGGCCCGAGGGGAGCTGTTTTTT
CDR3 protein: CASSLAQAGARGELFF
J gene: TRBJ2-2
clone size: .
CDR3 length: 16
D gene: .
V gene: TRBV7-6

CDR3 DNA: TGTGCCAGCAGTTACGGGGGAGGGAATTCCTACGAGCAGTACTTC
CDR3 protein: CASSYGGGNSYEQYF
J gene: TRBJ2-7
clone size: .
CDR3 length: 15
D gene: TRBD2
V gene: TRBV6-6

CDR3 DNA: TGTGCCAGCAGTGAAGCGGACGGGGGAGGCTCTGGAAACACCATATATTTT
CDR3 protein: CASSEADGGGSGNTIYF
J gene: TRBJ1-3
clone size: .
CDR3 length: 17
D gene: .
V gene: TRBV6-1

CDR3 DNA: TGCGCCAGCAGCCAACCAGACAGGGGGGACAATCAGCCCCAGCATTTT
CDR3 protein: CASSQPDRGDNQPQHF
J gene: TRBJ1-5
clone size: few
CDR3 length: 16
D gene: TRBD1
V gene: TRBV4-1

CDR3 DNA: TGTGCCAGCAGCTATTATAGCGGGATAGGAGATGAGCAGTTCTTC
CDR3 protein: CASSYYSGIGDEQFF
J gene: TRBJ2-1
clone size: .
CDR3 length: 15
D gene: TRBD2
V gene: TRBV7-9

CDR3 DNA: TGTGTACCGCGGGCGGGAACCGGGGAGCTGTTTTTT
CDR3 protein: CVPRAGTGELFF
J gene: TRBJ2-2
clone size: .
CDR3 length: 12
D gene: .
V gene: TRBV21-1

CDR3 DNA: TGTGCCAGTTCGGGGGAAAAACTGTTTTTT
CDR3 protein: CASSGEKLFF
J gene: TRBJ1-4
clone size: once
CDR3 length: 10
D gene: .
V gene: TRBV28

CDR3 DNA: TGTGCCAGCAGACCGCAGATGGCCGGGGAGCTGTTTTTT
CDR3 protein: CASRPQMAGELFF
J gene: TRBJ2-2
clone size: once
CDR3 length: 13
D gene: .
V gene: TRBV28

CDR3 DNA: TGTGCCAGCAGCCCAGAATTCTATGGCTACACCTTC
CDR3 protein: CASSPEFYGYTF
J gene: TRBJ1-2
clone size: few
CDR3 length: 12
D gene: .
V gene: TRBV7-8

CDR3 DNA: TGCGCCAGCAGAGACTCGACAGGGACGCACTATGGCTACACCTTC
CDR3 protein: CASRDSTGTHYGYTF
J gene: TRBJ1-2
clone size: .
CDR3 length: 15
D gene: TRBD1
V gene: TRBV5-1

CDR3 DNA: TGTGCCAGCAGCTTAGGGGCAACGAACACCGGGGAGCTGTTTTTT
CDR3 protein: CASSLGATNTGELFF
J gene: TRBJ2-2
clone size: few
CDR3 length: 15
D gene: .
V gene: TRBV7-3

CDR3 DNA: TGCAGTGCTAAGACTGCCTTGAGGCAGTATTTT
CDR3 protein: CSAKTALRQYF
J gene: TRBJ2-3
clone size: .
CDR3 length: 11
D gene: .
V gene: TRBV20-1

CDR3 DNA: TGTGCCAGTAGTATGCGGACTAGCGGGAGGAATGAGCAGTTCTTC
CDR3 protein: CASSMRTSGRNEQFF
J gene: TRBJ2-1
clone size: .
CDR3 length: 15
D gene: TRBD2
V gene: TRBV19

CDR3 DNA: TGTGCCAGCAGCTTAAGGGCGGGAGCTAATGAGCAGTTCTTC
CDR3 protein: CASSLRAGANEQFF
J gene: TRBJ2-1
clone size: .
CDR3 length: 14
D gene: TRBD2
V gene: TRBV7-3

CDR3 DNA: TGTGCCAGCAGCACCGGGACTAGCGGGAGGGTTAGCTCCTACAATGAGCAGTTCTTC
CDR3 protein: CASSTGTSGRVSSYNEQFF
J gene: TRBJ2-1
clone size: .
CDR3 length: 19
D gene: TRBD2
V gene: TRBV7-6

CDR3 DNA: TGTGCCAGCAGCTTACAGGGGGCTGGTAGCACTGAAGCTTTCTTT
CDR3 protein: CASSLQGAGSTEAFF
J gene: TRBJ1-1
clone size: .
CDR3 length: 15
D gene: TRBD1
V gene: TRBV5-1

CDR3 DNA: TGTGCCAGTAGTAGGTCTAGCGGGAGGTTCAGCACAGATACGCAGTATTTT
CDR3 protein: CASSRSSGRFSTDTQYF
J gene: TRBJ2-3
clone size: .
CDR3 length: 17
D gene: TRBD2
V gene: TRBV19